This TCR beta chain was recovered during a study of Graves' ophthalmopathy and Graves' hyperthyroidism. At least ten counts were recorded for this clonotype. RNA transcripts served as template for amplifying TCR beta CDR3 sequences. HTBI primers were employed in first-round RT-PCR, then a second-round multiplex PCR followed. Each CDR3 protein is one row after TCRdb ran MiXCR on the multiplex PCR reads. The sample has roughly 410,000 distinct CDR3 sequences; 15% are singletons. The CDR3 loop spans 16 amino acids. The V end lost 3 bases, the J end lost 0 bases, and 11 bases lay between the germline ends. Per germline, CDR1 SGHVS and CDR2 FQNEAQ.

The chain employs TRBV7-8 and TRBJ2-2, with D possibly TRBD1 on 5 matching bases. Sequenced sample: peripheral blood. This clonotype was sampled from a woman between 18 and 29 years old with stable Graves' hyperthyroidism. CDR3 sequence (DNA): TGTGCCAGCAGCTTCGGACAACCCGCGAACACCGGGGAGCTGTTTTTT. The encoded protein is CASSFGQPANTGELFF.